This T cell receptor (beta chain) comes out of a study of cytomegalovirus exposure and HLA in healthy donors (dated by TCRdb to the late 2010s). The study in broad terms: According to an earlier analysis of around 600 of the donors, 150 million to 200 million T cells yielded 90 million to 140 million unique TCR beta sequences and approximately 300 Gb of sequence data. A later genetic analysis took genome-wide SNP genotypes for about 55% of the roughly 700 donors and used that subset as a discovery cohort. The later analysis used no new phenotypic data to find candidate immune exposures, relying instead on TCR beta sequences and their occurrence across donors. About 280 gigabases of sequencing data and approximately 91 million unique TCR sequences made up an early release that covered over 550 HLA-typed donors. The aim of the study was to test whether cataloging public T cell receptors could identify signatures of past pathogen exposure. Using immunosequencing, the study profiled T cell repertoires from 550 to 750 subjects and related those repertoires to cytomegalovirus serostatus. The number of typed donors differed by locus: roughly 629-630 for A, B, C, DRB1 and DQB1; 500 to 550 for DQA1; around 610 for DPA1; and approximately 450 for DPB1. All discovery cohort repertoires had been generated using a single sequencing platform. An earlier analysis of around 580 of the donors used high-throughput TCR beta sequencing to judge whether each TCR beta V gene segment behaved as functional or pseudogenic. HLA typing covered class I and class II loci at four-digit resolution. In a later analysis, previously published TCR beta repertoires from fewer than 750 donors were re-analyzed and high-resolution HLA genotyping was added so that TCR occurrence patterns could be studied. Donor age, sex, ethnicity and CMV serostatus were compiled together with the repertoire data. Besides the first cohort of 500 to 700 subjects, a separate validation cohort made up of roughly 120 different subjects was used. On average, roughly 250,000 unique TCR beta nucleotide sequences were sequenced per donor among some 430 genotyped donors of the cohort, with roughly 19% of those sequences being non-productive. Because of strong linkage in the cohort, 4 to 6 DR-DQ haplotypes were treated as single units for association and clustering. Of the 300 to 500 genotyped donors, less than 90% were placed in the genetic ancestry cluster associated with self-reported Caucasian donors. The study combined high-throughput TCR immunosequencing, statistical association of individual TCRs with disease status, and machine learning to predict cytomegalovirus infection status. The paper's findings and limits, for the study overall: In a later analysis, HLA-associated TCR beta chains showed more clonal expansion and lower generation probabilities than non-associated chains that were equally common. The only immune exposure information available for the cohort was CMV serostatus. In vitro tests confirmed that a few of the cytomegalovirus-associated TCR beta chains recognize cytomegalovirus antigens. In a later analysis, the rate of TCR association differed among HLA loci, with DRB1 alleles having the most associated TCRs and HLA-C alleles having the fewest. The authors suggested that the approach could potentially be extended to other disease states and immunological phenotypes. A further reported finding was that TCR beta sequences accurately predicted the HLA-A and HLA-B alleles for most subjects in the first cohort. In the study, some 160 TCR beta chains were listed as associated with cytomegalovirus. Because some donors lacked HLA typing at each locus, the association tests relied only on the typed subset. This cohort had only TCR beta chains sequenced, and the lack of alpha or paired-chain data limited which features could be detected. While some public TCRs were present in many individuals, most TCR sequences turned up only very rarely across donors. In both the original and validation cohorts, the classifier was reported to diagnose cytomegalovirus status with high specificity and sensitivity. Linkage disequilibrium might explain the correlated functional status among segregating V segments, but an unknown experimental factor could not be ruled out. When HLA alleles, especially DR and DQ, strongly co-occurred, TCR associations were difficult to assign to individual alleles. A later genetic analysis reported fewer N-insertions in productive TCRs among donors in an Asian-associated ancestry cluster than the approximately 700-donor mean. Sequencing depth was assumed to be roughly uniform across donors in the presence/absence analyses, though that assumption may not hold. Because counts were too low, about 18 rarely observed V segments, including chromosome 9 orphons, were excluded from the earlier analysis of fewer than 650 of the donors. Some IMGT-functional V segments, including TRBV6-2 and TRBV6-3, could not be distinguished by the 87-base-pair reads and were therefore excluded. In an earlier analysis of 450 to 750 of the donors, most TCR beta V segments appeared in productive rearrangements about 87% or about 30% of the time, broadly matching IMGT annotations. In a later analysis, most CMV-associated TCR beta chains were found to appear HLA-restricted, with HLA associations seemingly driven largely by CMV exposure. A later analysis associated about 18,000 TCR beta sequences with specific HLA alleles at a false discovery rate of 0.05. A cluster of highly shared sequence variants was judged likely to represent a technical artifact of the sequencing pipeline. Several of the top co-occurrence clusters appeared to be linked to parvovirus B19, influenza, CMV and Epstein-Barr virus, according to a later analysis. A later genetic analysis associated a missense DCLRE1C variant with V-gene and J-gene trimming of TCR beta chains, and an independent cohort replicated the association.

The cohort consisted of approximately 670 healthy bone marrow donors. All cohort members were sampled while nominally healthy, although unrecorded immune exposures were likely present. The donor was CMV seronegative and was included in the group of a few hundred seronegative cohort members. A peripheral blood sample was provided by each donor, and peripheral blood mononuclear cells were used for TCR beta sequencing. The Qiagen DNeasy Blood Extraction Kit was used to extract genomic DNA from the blood cell samples. Concerning this clone itself: Its specific antigen is unknown. Per-base qualities were not stored, and no clone one base away is much larger.

Receptor amplification or capture employed the immunoSEQ multiplex PCR assay. The multiplex PCR relied on a mix of 60 forward primers for TCR Vbeta segments and 13 reverse primers for TCR Jbeta segments. A multiplex PCR assay on genomic DNA amplified the CDR3 region of rearranged TCR beta genes. Amplified TCR beta libraries were sequenced as 87-base-pair reads on the Illumina HiSeq System. The paper's processing steps were these. In a later analysis, 80 million or so unique TCR beta chains were counted across the roughly 670 repertoires, and around 11 million of these chains were shared by at least two donors. A nearest-neighbor algorithm error-corrected the raw reads and collapsed the reads into unique sequences, merging closely related sequences to remove PCR and sequencing errors. CDR3 sequences were aligned to IMGT reference sequences to assign V, D and J gene segments. For a sequence to be retained, a match of at least six nucleotides was required to both a V gene segment and a J gene segment. Rearrangements were called productive when the CDR3 lacked stop codons and stayed in frame with V and J; all others were non-productive. Following IMGT convention, CDR3 was defined as the stretch from the second conserved V-encoded cysteine to the conserved J-encoded phenylalanine. Sequences without an unambiguous match to a single V gene segment were excluded from the earlier analysis of a few hundred of the donors. An earlier analysis of 587 of the donors called V segments functional above 56.7% productive rearrangements and segregating when the between-donor standard deviation exceeded 5%. A statistical classification framework was developed to diagnose cytomegalovirus status using the catalog of TCR beta chain sequences. In a later analysis, TCR nucleotide sequences were compared against IMGT/GENE-DB human TR gene sequences so that V and J genes could be assigned. A later analysis assigned CDR3 sequences and most-parsimonious VDJ recombination scenarios with the TCRdist pipeline. In a later analysis, every TCR beta chain was defined by the combination of its CDR3 amino acid sequence and its V-gene family, and reads without a unique V-gene family were dropped. To address suspected cross-contamination and a sequencing artifact, a later analysis removed 450 to 700 highly shared, low-generation-probability nucleotide sequences. For each public chain, a later analysis derived a clonal expansion index from normalized ranks of inferred template counts within each repertoire. A later analysis computed generation probabilities with a VDJ recombination model fitted to out-of-frame rearrangements, and checked the results against IGoR. In a later analysis, TCR-TCR, TCR-HLA and TCR-CMV co-occurrence was scored with hypergeometric tests, and a repertoire-size bias correction was applied to TCR pairs. False discovery rates were estimated in a later analysis by permuting HLA or CMV assignments 20 times. A later analysis grouped co-occurring TCRs with DBSCAN, adding TCRdist sequence similarity when clustering within HLA-allele-positive subsets. Co-occurrence clustering excluded repertoires with fewer than 30,000 or more than 120,000 public chains, plus five with anomalous nucleotide sharing. Entries here come from immuneACCESS through TCRdb and include only in-frame sequences with V and J called. Some clones fail to appear in such tables; in the studies checked, an unresolved V gene covers under half of the shortfall, and the cause of the remainder is unknown. From that table come the V and J calls and clone size; the DNA was used to work out D and trimming. Recorded for this sample are 280,000 or so clones; 80% to 90% of them occurred a single time. The ten largest clones add up to roughly 2.1% of the sample.

The germline V gene encodes CDR1 SGDLS and CDR2 YYNGEE. From the cysteine up to the phenylalanine, the CDR3 has a length of 16 residues. This entry keeps only the CDR3 DNA: 48 bases, framed from base 1. The V end gives up 2 bases and the J end 5 bases, leaving 5 bases in the junction not matched to a gene. The receptor's source is a woman aged 18-29 years in good health and CMV-seronegative. The sample was PBMCs. The chain links TRBV9 with TRBJ2-2, and 11 junctional nucleotides match TRBD2. The DNA sequence follows: TGTGCCAGCAGCGTCAGTAGCGGGGGGGCGACCGGGGAGCTGTTTTTT. This is translated as CASSVSSGGATGELFF.